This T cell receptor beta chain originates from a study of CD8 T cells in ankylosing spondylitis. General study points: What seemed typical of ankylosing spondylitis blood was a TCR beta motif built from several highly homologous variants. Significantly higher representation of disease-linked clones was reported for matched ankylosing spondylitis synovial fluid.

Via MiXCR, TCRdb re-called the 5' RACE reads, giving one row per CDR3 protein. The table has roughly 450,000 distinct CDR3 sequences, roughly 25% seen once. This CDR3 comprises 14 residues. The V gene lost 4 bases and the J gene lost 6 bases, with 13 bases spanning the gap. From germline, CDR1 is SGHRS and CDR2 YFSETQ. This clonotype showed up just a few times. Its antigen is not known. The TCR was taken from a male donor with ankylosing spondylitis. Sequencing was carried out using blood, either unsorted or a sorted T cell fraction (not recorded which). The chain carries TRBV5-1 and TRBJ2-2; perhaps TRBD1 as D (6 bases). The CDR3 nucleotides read TGCGCCAGCAGCGCCACACAGGGCTCCGGGGAGCTGTTTTTT. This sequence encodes CASSATQGSGELFF.